Below, 13 T cell receptor beta chains from the same sample are listed, as sequenced in a study of T cell changes during pregnancy in multiple sclerosis (dated by TCRdb to about 2019). The library was produced with the immunoSEQ multiplex PCR assay. TCRdb limited this immuneACCESS table to in-frame rearrangements with V and J called. A share of clones is missing; checked studies link under half to unresolved V genes, and the rest is unexplained. For this sample there are about 42,000 clones; about nine tenths appear just once. The ten biggest clones cover under 2.5% of the sample. The specimen comprised CD4+ T cells from peripheral blood mononuclear cells, sampled after pregnancy. All receptors derive from a female donor in good health, enrolled as a control in a pregnancy study.

This clone was seen a single time. This chain joins TRBV5-1 and TRBJ1-3, with 7 bases identical to TRBD1. The CDR3 runs 17 residues. The V gene's germline CDR1 is SGHRS and CDR2 YFSETQ. V shed 0 bases, J shed 0 bases, and the junction held 6 bases outside the gene matches. In DNA, the CDR3 is TGCGCCAGCAGCTTGGGGACAGGATTTAGCTCTGGAAACACCATATATTTT. Protein product: CASSLGTGFSSGNTIYF.

The V and J genes are TRBV6-4 and TRBJ2-7; weak D call: TRBD2 (5 bases). V was clipped by 0 bases and J by 4 bases, with 10 bases between them. This CDR3 contains 14 residues. Germline V gene lookup returns CDR1 MRHNA and CDR2 SNTAGT. CDR3 DNA sequence: TGTGCCAGCAGTGACTCTCGGGGTAGTTACGAGCAGTACTTC. Protein sequence: CASSDSRGSYEQYF.

The genes are TRBV4-1 and TRBJ2-7, with D tentatively TRBD1 (6 bases). The germline V and J ends were trimmed by 0 bases and 4 bases, with 13 bases remaining between them. The CDR3 has 15 residues. Germline CDR1 MGHRA, CDR2 YSYEKL. The CDR3 bases are TGCGCCAGCAGCCAAGATCCGACAGGTATATACGAGCAGTACTTC. This gives the protein CASSQDPTGIYEQYF.

This sequence joins TRBV2 and TRBJ2-5, with unresolved D. V shed 9 bases and J shed 5 bases, with 19 bases lying between them. The germline CDR1 and CDR2 sequences are SNHLY and FYNNEI. The CDR3 extends over 14 amino acids. The CDR3 spells CARPLQTGAETQYF. The DNA of the CDR3 is TGTGCCAGGCCCTTACAAACCGGAGCGGAGACCCAGTACTTC. The whole variable domain, filled in from reference TRBV2 and TRBJ2-5, reads EPEVTQTPSHQVTQMGQEVILRCVPISNHLYFYWYRQILGQKVEFLVSFYNNEISEKSEIFDDQFSVERPDGSNFTLKIRSTKLEDSAMYFCARPLQTGAETQYFGPGTRLLVL.

About this clone itself: The conserved phenylalanine or tryptophan normally closing the CDR3 is absent here, so this likely arose from a read error. No DNA is shown, since the ends of the CDR3 on it are uncertain; the CDR3 is the one TCRdb lists. The chain couples TRBV28 to TRBJ2-3; the listed D gene, TRBD1, was not tested against the DNA. The CDR3 has 10 amino acids, counting both end residues. The germline gives CDR1 MDHEN, CDR2 SYDVKM. Here the CDR3 reads CASSLCSDRA.

V gene TRBV18 combines with J gene TRBJ2-4, with 7 bases that match TRBD1. Trimming removed 0 bases from V and 2 bases from J; junction bases left unmatched: 7. Germline V gene lookup returns CDR1 KGHSH and CDR2 LQKENI. The CDR3 is 17 amino acids. The CDR3 here is CASSPPSRGLTKNIQYF. Written as DNA, the CDR3 is TGTGCCAGCTCACCACCGTCAAGGGGGCTAACCAAAAACATTCAGTACTTC. Based on the CDR3 plus reference TRBV18 and TRBJ2-4, the full variable domain is NAGVMQNPRHLVRRRGQEARLRCSPMKGHSHVYWYRQLPEEGLKFMVYLQKENIIDESGMPKERFSAEFPKEGPSILRIQQVVRGDSAAYFCASSPPSRGLTKNIQYFGAGTRLSVL.

The chain has TRBV28 and TRBJ2-5; 7 bases are a match to TRBD2. Trimming removed 5 bases from V and 4 bases from J; junction bases left unmatched: 10. There are 15 residues in the CDR3. Germline values: CDR1 MDHEN, CDR2 SYDVKM. The CDR3 region is CASSPSGTGVETQYF. CDR3 sequence (DNA): TGTGCCAGCAGTCCCAGCGGGACCGGAGTAGAGACCCAGTACTTC.

This chain uses TRBV5-4 with TRBJ1-6; no reliable D call. This CDR3 spans 14 amino acids. Trimming left V 0 bases short and J 6 bases short, with 7 bases between. Germline CDR1 and CDR2: SGHNT and YYREEE (reference sequence). CDR3: CASSLDSSNSPLHF. CDR3 nucleotide sequence: TGTGCCAGCAGCTTGGACAGTTCTAATTCACCCCTCCACTTT.

The chain is built from TRBV19 and TRBJ2-3; TRBD1 agrees at 11 bases. The CDR3 runs 16 residues. With 4 bases clipped from V and 5 bases from J, the junction kept 8 bases outside the gene matches. Germline CDR1 reads LNHDA; CDR2 reads SQIVND (reference sequence). CDR3 sequence: CASSTVGQGAGDTQYF. The DNA for the CDR3 is TGTGCCAGTAGTACCGTCGGACAGGGGGCTGGAGATACGCAGTATTTT.

Here the CDR3 DNA reads TGTGCCAGCAGCTTGGGCGCTACAGGGGGCGCGTTTAATTCACCCCTCCACTTT. This encodes CASSLGATGGAFNSPLHF. V and J are TRBV5-4 and TRBJ1-6, with 9 bases fitting TRBD1. The CDR3 is 18 residues long. Germline trimming cut 0 bases from V and 6 bases from J; bases unmatched to any gene: 10. Germline V lookup: CDR1 SGHNT, CDR2 YYREEE (reference sequence).

The chain has TRBV4-1 and TRBJ2-1, with 8 bases aligning to TRBD2. The CDR3 totals 15 residues. CDR1 is MGHRA, CDR2 YSYEKL, per germline. Losses at the gene ends were 1 base for V and 9 bases for J; bases not matched to a gene: 8. The DNA for the CDR3 is TGCGCCAGCAGCCAAGCTTGGCGGGAGGACATTGAGCAGTTCTTC. Residues: CASSQAWREDIEQFF.

The rearrangement links TRBV10-3 to TRBJ2-7; TRBD2 aligns across 15 bases. Germline assignment: CDR1 ENHRY and CDR2 SYGVKD. After removal of 3 bases from V and 0 bases from J, the junction contained 3 bases not matched to a gene. The CDR3 is 17 residues long. CDR3 sequence reads: CAISDGTSGRSSYEQYF. CDR3 nucleotides: TGTGCCATCAGTGACGGGACTAGCGGGAGGAGCTCCTACGAGCAGTACTTC.

The chain employs TRBV4-1 and TRBJ2-3; 7 bases agree with TRBD2. Germline assignment: CDR1 MGHRA and CDR2 YSYEKL. This CDR3 is built from 15 residues. The trim removed 6 bases at V and 2 bases at J, leaving 8 bases unmatched. The CDR3: CASRAGTLFTDTQYF. CDR3 DNA sequence: TGCGCCAGCAGAGCGGGGACCCTGTTCACAGATACGCAGTATTTT.